The 18 T cell receptor beta chains listed next were all sequenced from one sample in a study of long-term antiretroviral therapy in people with HIV. Investigators performed immunoSEQ version v3.0 at survey level. Sequencing was performed with immunoSEQ multiplex PCR; in TCRdb, only in-frame clones are kept and a portion is missing. The sample shows more than 15,000 clones, 65% to 85% of them seen only once. The sequenced sample was unsorted PBMCs, obtained less than 1.3 years before starting antiretroviral therapy. The receptors stem from a man aged 25 to 45 with HIV.

The chain employs TRBV10-2 and TRBJ2-1, with 8 bases fitting TRBD1. Germline loops: CDR1 WSHSY, CDR2 SAAADI. The CDR3 runs to 15 residues. Losses at the gene ends were 2 bases for V and 7 bases for J; bases not matched to a gene: 7. The CDR3 DNA follows: TGCGCCAGCAGTGAGACAGGGGGAACTAGGAATGAGCAGTTCTTC. It is translated as CASSETGGTRNEQFF.

This chain joins TRBV27 and TRBJ2-3; no reliable D call. The germline V gene encodes CDR1 MNHEY and CDR2 SMNVEV (reference sequence). Trimming pared 3 bases from V and 0 bases from J, leaving 4 bases between. The CDR3 consists of 13 residues. The CDR3 DNA sequence: TGTGCCAGCAGTTTCTCCAGCACAGATACGCAGTATTTT. This translates into CASSFSSTDTQYF.

A single count supports this clone. The V and J genes are TRBV4-1 and TRBJ1-3; D is unclear. The CDR3 runs 17 residues. Germline CDR1 and CDR2: MGHRA and YSYEKL. V lost 0 bases to trimming and J lost 3 bases, with 15 bases between them. CDR3 DNA sequence: TGCGCCAGCAGCCAAGATTTCCAGGACTTCTATGGAAACACCATATATTTT. It translates to CASSQDFQDFYGNTIYF.

The J gene is TRBJ1-1, the V gene TRBV5-4; tentative D call: TRBD1 (5 bases). CDR1 and CDR2 from the germline V gene are SGHNT and YYREEE (reference sequence). V lost 2 bases and J lost 3, with 14 bases in between. This CDR3 has 15 amino acids. For the CDR3, the DNA is TGTGCCAGCAGCTTCCCGGGGGTTTTGGACACTGAAGCTTTCTTT. Encoded protein: CASSFPGVLDTEAFF.

The rearrangement joins TRBV27 to TRBJ2-3; no clear D gene. V lost 5 bases, J lost 3 bases, and 12 bases lay in between. From germline, CDR1 is MNHEY and CDR2 SMNVEV (reference sequence). CDR3 length equals 14 residues. Written as DNA, the CDR3 is TGTGCCAGCAGTCCCTTATACGGTACAGATACGCAGTATTTT. Translated, it gives CASSPLYGTDTQYF.

The chain couples TRBV4-2 to TRBJ2-7; no clear D gene. In germline, CDR1 is LGHNA, CDR2 YNFKEQ. The CDR3 runs to 13 residues. The ends were cut back, 2 bases at V and 6 bases at J, with 11 bases in the middle. CDR3 loop: CASSQPSDSEQYF. In nucleotides, the CDR3 is TGTGCCAGCAGCCAACCGTCGGATTCCGAGCAGTACTTC.

J is TRBJ1-1 and V is TRBV5-4; no definite D call. The germline CDR1 and CDR2 sequences are SGHNT and YYREEE (reference sequence). Trimming pared 0 bases from V and 2 bases from J, leaving 8 bases between. The CDR3 sequence is 14 residues long. The CDR3 region has the DNA TGTGCCAGCAGCTTGGAAGTGGGAAACACTGAAGCTTTCTTT. Its protein product is CASSLEVGNTEAFF.

This clone was counted between two and nine times. The sample has other DNA sequences that encode this CDR3 too. The chain carries TRBV18 and TRBJ1-5; tentative D call: TRBD1 (6 bases). Trimming took 3 bases from V and 6 from J, leaving 9 bases between them. The CDR3 runs 13 residues. Germline lookup yields CDR1 KGHSH and CDR2 LQKENI. The chain's CDR3 is CASSPSGVQPQHF. CDR3 nucleotides: TGTGCCAGCTCACCTTCAGGGGTTCAGCCCCAGCATTTT.

J is TRBJ2-1 and V is TRBV27, with TRBD1 matching 7 bases. The CDR3 length is 12 residues. V was clipped by 8 bases and J by 8 bases; unmatched bases: 6. Germline V gives CDR1 MNHEY, CDR2 SMNVEV (reference sequence). CDR3: CASRQGFDEQFF. CDR3 bases: TGTGCCAGCCGACAGGGTTTCGATGAGCAGTTCTTC.

This chain connects TRBV5-6 to TRBJ2-2; no definite D call. V shed 3 bases and J shed 6 bases, with 9 bases lying between them. This CDR3 region has 13 residues. Germline CDR1 SGHDT, CDR2 YYEEEE. CDR3 sequence reads: CASSSRGPGELFF. The CDR3 DNA reads TGTGCCAGCAGCTCCCGTGGGCCCGGGGAGCTGTTTTTT.

The genes are TRBV2 and TRBJ2-7; D is uncertain. CDR3 length: 14 residues. V dropped 6 bases and J dropped 4 bases, with 16 bases sitting between them. CDR1 SNHLY and CDR2 FYNNEI come from the germline V gene. The CDR3 region has the DNA TGTGCCAGCAGGACGGCATCCCGCCCGTACGAGCAGTACTTC. Protein sequence: CASRTASRPYEQYF.

This clone rates as medium-sized (0.01 to 0.1%). This chain uses TRBV10-3 with TRBJ1-1; D is uncertain. The CDR3 totals 13 residues. Deletions cut 0 bases from V and 4 bases from J, with 6 bases between. Germline CDR1 reads ENHRY; CDR2 reads SYGVKD. This CDR3 is CAISESYGTEAFF. Here the CDR3 DNA reads TGTGCCATCAGTGAGTCCTATGGCACTGAAGCTTTCTTT.

The chain carries TRBV25-1 and TRBJ1-3; D may be TRBD1 (6 bases). CDR1 is MGHDK, CDR2 SYGVNS, per germline. CDR3 length equals 15 residues. Trimming cost V 2 bases and J 0 bases, with 8 bases left between them. CDR3: CASSETDSSGNTIYF. CDR3 nucleotides: TGTGCCAGCAGTGAAACGGACAGCTCTGGAAACACCATATATTTT.

The chain employs TRBV10-1 and TRBJ2-2; D is uncertain. Looked up from germline, CDR1 is WNHNN and CDR2 is SYGVQD (reference sequence). The length of the CDR3 is 14 residues. The V gene lost 0 bases and the J gene lost 6 bases, with 8 bases spanning the gap. CDR3 in DNA: TGCGCCAGCAGTGAGTCTGCCGGATCCGGGGAGCTGTTTTTT. It specifies CASSESAGSGELFF.

The genes are TRBV27 and TRBJ2-1; the match to TRBD1 covers 7 bases. Germline V gene lookup returns CDR1 MNHEY and CDR2 SMNVEV (reference sequence). The CDR3 spans 15 residues. The J segment lost 5 bases and the V segment lost 3 bases, leaving 7 bases of the junction unmatched. Here the CDR3 reads CASSFLLQGNNEQFF. The CDR3 nucleotides are TGTGCCAGCAGTTTTTTATTACAGGGGAACAATGAGCAGTTCTTC.

V is TRBV5-4 and J is TRBJ1-1, with 12 bases identical to TRBD1. The ends lost 2 bases at V and 6 bases at J; junction bases unmatched: 5. The CDR3 runs 15 residues. Germline V gene sequence: CDR1 SGHNT, CDR2 YYREEE (reference sequence). This chain's CDR3 is CASSLMGQGAAEAFF. The CDR3 DNA is TGTGCCAGCAGCTTAATGGGACAGGGGGCGGCTGAAGCTTTCTTT. Looking up the rest from reference TRBV5-4 and TRBJ1-1 gives the full variable domain: ETGVTQSPTHLIKTRGQQVTLRCSSQSGHNTVSWYQQALGQGPQFIFQYYREEENGRGNFPPRFSGLQFPNYSSELNVNALELDDSALYLCASSLMGQGAAEAFFGQGTRLTVV.

This chain joins TRBV7-3 and TRBJ1-1, with D tentatively TRBD1 (5 bases). Germline assignment: CDR1 SGHTA and CDR2 FQGTGA. The CDR3 length is 14 residues. V was shortened by 2 bases and J by 3 bases, with 10 bases between the two germline ends. The CDR3 bases are TGTGCCAGCAGCTTAGACCCGGGGGACACTGAAGCTTTCTTT. Its protein is CASSLDPGDTEAFF.

V usage is TRBV5-4 and J usage is TRBJ2-3; perhaps D is TRBD1 or TRBD2 (6 bases each). The V end lost 4 bases, the J end lost 0 bases, and 15 bases lay between the germline ends. The CDR3 contains 16 residues. Per the germline V gene, CDR1 is SGHNT and CDR2 is YYREEE (reference sequence). The CDR3 loop is CASSPGGGLSTDTQYF. CDR3 nucleotides: TGTGCCAGCAGCCCCGGGGGCGGTCTAAGCACAGATACGCAGTATTTT.